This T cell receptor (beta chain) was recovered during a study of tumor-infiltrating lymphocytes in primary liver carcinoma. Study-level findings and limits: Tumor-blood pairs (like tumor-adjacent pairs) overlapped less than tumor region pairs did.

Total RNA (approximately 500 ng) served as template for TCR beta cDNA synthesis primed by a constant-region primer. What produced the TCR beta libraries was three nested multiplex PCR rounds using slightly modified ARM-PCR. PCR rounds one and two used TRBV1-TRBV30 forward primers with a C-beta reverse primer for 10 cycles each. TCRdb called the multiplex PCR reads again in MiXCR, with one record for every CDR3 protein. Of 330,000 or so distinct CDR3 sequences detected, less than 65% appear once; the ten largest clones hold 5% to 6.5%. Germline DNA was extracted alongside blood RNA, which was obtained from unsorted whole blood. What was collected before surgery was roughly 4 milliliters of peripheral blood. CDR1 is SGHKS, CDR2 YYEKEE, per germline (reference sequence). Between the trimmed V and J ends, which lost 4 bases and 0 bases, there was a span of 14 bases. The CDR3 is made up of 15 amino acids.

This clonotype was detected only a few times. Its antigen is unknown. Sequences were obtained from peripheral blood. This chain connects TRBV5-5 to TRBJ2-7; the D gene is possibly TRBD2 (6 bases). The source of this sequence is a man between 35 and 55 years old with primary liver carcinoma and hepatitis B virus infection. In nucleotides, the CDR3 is TGTGCCAGCAGCCAATCTAGCGTCTACTCCTACGAGCAGTACTTC. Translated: CASSQSSVYSYEQYF.